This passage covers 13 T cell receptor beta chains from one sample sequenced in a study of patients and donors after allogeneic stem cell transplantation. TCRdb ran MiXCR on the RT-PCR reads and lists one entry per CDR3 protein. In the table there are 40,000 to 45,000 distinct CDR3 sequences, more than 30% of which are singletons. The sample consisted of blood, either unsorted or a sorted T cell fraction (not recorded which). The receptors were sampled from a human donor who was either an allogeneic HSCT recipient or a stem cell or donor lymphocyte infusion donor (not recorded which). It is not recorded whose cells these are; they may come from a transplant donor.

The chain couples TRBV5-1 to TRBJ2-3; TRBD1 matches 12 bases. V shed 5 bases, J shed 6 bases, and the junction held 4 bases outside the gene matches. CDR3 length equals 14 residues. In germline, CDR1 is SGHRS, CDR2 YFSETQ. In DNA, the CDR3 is TGCGCCAGCAGACGGGACAGGGGGCTGGATACGCAGTATTTT. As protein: CASRRDRGLDTQYF.

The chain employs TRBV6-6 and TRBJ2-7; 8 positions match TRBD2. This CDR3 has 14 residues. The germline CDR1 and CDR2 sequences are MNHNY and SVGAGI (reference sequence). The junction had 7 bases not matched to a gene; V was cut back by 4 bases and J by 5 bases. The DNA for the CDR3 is TGTGCCAGCAGTTCGGGGGGGCCATTAAACGAGCAGTACTTC. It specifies CASSSGGPLNEQYF.

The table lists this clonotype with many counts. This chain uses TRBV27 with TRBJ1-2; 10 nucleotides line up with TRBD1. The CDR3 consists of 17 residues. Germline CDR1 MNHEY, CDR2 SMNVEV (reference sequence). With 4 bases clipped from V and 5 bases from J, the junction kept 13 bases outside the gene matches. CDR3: CASSSVLGQGPDYGYTF. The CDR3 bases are TGTGCCAGCAGTTCTGTCTTGGGACAGGGGCCCGATTATGGCTACACCTTC.

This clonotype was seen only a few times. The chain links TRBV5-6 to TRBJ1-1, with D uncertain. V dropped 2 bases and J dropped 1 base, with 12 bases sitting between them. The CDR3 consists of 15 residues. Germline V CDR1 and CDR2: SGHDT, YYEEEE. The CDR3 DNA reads TGTGCCAGCAGCTTCCTTTTAGGGAGGAACACTGAAGCTTTCTTT. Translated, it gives CASSFLLGRNTEAFF.

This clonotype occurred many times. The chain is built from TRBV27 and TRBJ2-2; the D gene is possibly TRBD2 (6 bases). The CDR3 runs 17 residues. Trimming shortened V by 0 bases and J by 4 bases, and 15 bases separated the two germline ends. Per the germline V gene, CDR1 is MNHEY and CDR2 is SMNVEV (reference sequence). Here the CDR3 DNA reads TGTGCCAGCAGTTTATCGGGACTCTCAGTTAGCACCGGGGAGCTGTTTTTT. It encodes CASSLSGLSVSTGELFF.

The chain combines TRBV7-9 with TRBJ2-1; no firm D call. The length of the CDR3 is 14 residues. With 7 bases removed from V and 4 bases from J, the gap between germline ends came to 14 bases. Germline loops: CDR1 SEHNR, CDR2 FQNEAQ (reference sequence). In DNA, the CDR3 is TGTGCCAGCACTCCGAGGTGGGGATACAATGAGCAGTTCTTC. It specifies CASTPRWGYNEQFF.

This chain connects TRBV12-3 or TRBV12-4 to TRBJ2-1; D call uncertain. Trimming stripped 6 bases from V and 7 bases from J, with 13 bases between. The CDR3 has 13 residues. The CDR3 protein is CASSPSNRNEQFF. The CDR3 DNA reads TGTGCCAGCAGCCCGTCAAATCGGAATGAGCAGTTCTTC.

The CDR3, as DNA: TGCGCCAGCAGTCATCCAGGCGATCAAGAGACCCAGTACTTC. Encoded protein: CASSHPGDQETQYF. The V gene is TRBV4-3, the J gene TRBJ2-5; D ambiguous. V was trimmed by 6 bases and J by 2 bases, leaving 13 bases between them. CDR3 length: 14 amino acids. Germline V lookup: CDR1 LGHNA, CDR2 YSLEER.

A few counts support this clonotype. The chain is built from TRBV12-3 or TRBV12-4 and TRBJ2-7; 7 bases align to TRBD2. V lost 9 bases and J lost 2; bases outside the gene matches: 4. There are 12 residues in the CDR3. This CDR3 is CASRGLTYEQYF. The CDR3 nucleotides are TGTGCCAGTAGGGGACTAACCTACGAGCAGTACTTC.

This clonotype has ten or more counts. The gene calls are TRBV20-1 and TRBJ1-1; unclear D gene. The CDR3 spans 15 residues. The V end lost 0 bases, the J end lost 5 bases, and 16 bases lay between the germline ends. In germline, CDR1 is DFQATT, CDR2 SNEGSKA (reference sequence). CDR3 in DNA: TGCAGTGCTAGAGAGATGAGGCTCCCCAGGACTGAAGCTTTCTTT. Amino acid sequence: CSAREMRLPRTEAFF.

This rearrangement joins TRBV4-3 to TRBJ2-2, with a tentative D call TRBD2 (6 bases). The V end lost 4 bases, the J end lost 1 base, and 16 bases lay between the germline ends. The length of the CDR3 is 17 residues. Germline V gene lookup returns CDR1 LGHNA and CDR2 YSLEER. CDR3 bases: TGCGCCAGCAGCCTAGCCTGGGGTAGCGGGAACACCGGGGAGCTGTTTTTT. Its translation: CASSLAWGSGNTGELFF.

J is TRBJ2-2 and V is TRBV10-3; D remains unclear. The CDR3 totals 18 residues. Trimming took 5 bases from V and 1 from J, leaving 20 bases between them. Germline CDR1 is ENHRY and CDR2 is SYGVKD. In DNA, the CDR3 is TGTGCCATCAGTTCTGTTAGGGTTCAACGGAAGAACACCGGGGAGCTGTTTTTT. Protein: CAISSVRVQRKNTGELFF.

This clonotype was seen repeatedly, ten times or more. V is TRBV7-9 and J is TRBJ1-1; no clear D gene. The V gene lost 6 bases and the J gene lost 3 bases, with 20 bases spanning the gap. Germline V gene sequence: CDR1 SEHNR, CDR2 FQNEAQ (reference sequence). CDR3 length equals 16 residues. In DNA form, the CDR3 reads TGTGCCAGCAGGCCTTTAGCGTGGTCGTGGGACACTGAAGCTTTCTTT. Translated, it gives CASRPLAWSWDTEAFF.